One and the same sample provided the 22 T cell receptor beta chains below, sequenced in a study of PD-1 blockade in classical Hodgkin lymphoma. Libraries were prepared by immunoSEQ multiplex PCR; TCRdb keeps only in-frame clonotypes and omits some of them. Altogether around 30,000 clones are present, 60% to 75% being singletons, with the ten largest covering roughly 3%. Every one of the patients relapsed after autologous stem cell transplantation (brentuximab vedotin exposure was variable). Sequencing used peripheral blood mononuclear cells (PBMCs), obtained before the second cycle of nivolumab. The receptor source for this set is a human donor with classical Hodgkin lymphoma.

V usage is TRBV4-3 and J usage is TRBJ2-7; D unresolved. Germline assignment: CDR1 LGHNA and CDR2 YSLEER. The CDR3 spans 14 residues. Trimming cost V 0 bases and J 2 bases, with 8 bases left between them. The CDR3 region has the DNA TGCGCCAGCAGCCAAGATACCGAGACCTACGAGCAGTACTTC. Translated, it gives CASSQDTETYEQYF.

In its sample, this clone was seen once. The chain uses TRBV4-1 and TRBJ2-1, with D possibly TRBD2 on 7 matching bases. V lost 0 bases to trimming and J lost 2 bases, with 14 bases between them. This CDR3 comprises 17 residues. Germline CDR1 MGHRA, CDR2 YSYEKL. This CDR3 is CASSQDSGGVTYNEQFF. CDR3 coding DNA: TGCGCCAGCAGCCAAGACTCGGGGGGCGTCACCTACAATGAGCAGTTCTTC.

The chain combines TRBV19 with TRBJ1-5, with 8 bases identical to TRBD1. The V segment lost 7 bases and the J segment 4 bases; nucleotides outside the gene matches: 3. Germline lookup yields CDR1 LNHDA and CDR2 SQIVND (reference sequence). The CDR3 extends over 13 amino acids. CDR3 coding DNA: TGTGCCAGTAATAGACAGGGGAATCAGCCCCAGCATTTT. Amino acids: CASNRQGNQPQHF.

This sequence joins TRBV12-5 and TRBJ2-5; perhaps TRBD1 as D (6 bases). This CDR3 is 16 amino acids long. Trimming left V 7 bases short and J 1 base short, with 19 bases between. Germline V gene data show CDR1 as LGHNT and CDR2 as FRNRAP. CDR3 nucleotides: TGTGCTAGTGCCATAGAGGGACACTCAGCCCAAGAGACCCAGTACTTC. Encoded protein: CASAIEGHSAQETQYF.

The V call is TRBV5-1, the J call TRBJ1-1; D is unclear. Germline V lookup: CDR1 SGHRS, CDR2 YFSETQ. The CDR3 has 16 amino acids. Deletions cut 0 bases from V and 1 base from J, with 13 bases between. The CDR3 loop is CASSLVGLEQNTEAFF. CDR3 bases: TGCGCCAGCAGCTTGGTGGGTTTGGAACAGAACACTGAAGCTTTCTTT.

This chain uses TRBV29-1 with TRBJ1-4; D perhaps matches TRBD1 (6 bases). This CDR3 has 13 amino acids. Trimming removed 4 bases from V and 5 bases from J, with 11 bases in between. Germline loops: CDR1 SQVTM, CDR2 ANQGSEA. The CDR3 region has the DNA TGCAGCGTTGTGGGGGGGGCGAATGAAAAACTGTTTTTT. Amino acid sequence: CSVVGGANEKLFF.

This chain joins TRBV4-3 and TRBJ1-1, with D possibly being TRBD1 (6 bases). Germline CDR1 and CDR2: LGHNA and YSLEER. The CDR3 covers 20 residues. The germline V and J ends were trimmed by 0 bases and 3 bases, with 26 bases remaining between them. CDR3: CASSQDVYPPAGHLYTEAFF. In nucleotides, the CDR3 is TGCGCCAGCAGCCAAGATGTATACCCGCCCGCGGGACACCTATACACTGAAGCTTTCTTT.

The chain recombines TRBV5-1 with TRBJ2-5, with D uncertain. V lost 4 bases and J lost 2, with 9 bases in between. The CDR3 spans 13 residues. Germline V gene sequence: CDR1 SGHRS, CDR2 YFSETQ. The CDR3 region is CASSPGPQETQYF. CDR3 in DNA: TGCGCCAGCAGCCCCGGGCCGCAAGAGACCCAGTACTTC.

This clone was seen only once. This chain links TRBV19 with TRBJ2-7; possibly TRBD2 for D (6 bases). Germline assignment: CDR1 LNHDA and CDR2 SQIVND (reference sequence). The CDR3 runs 14 residues. V lost 6 bases and J lost 2, with 14 bases in between. CDR3 sequence (DNA): TGTGCCAGTAGCAATAAGGGACTCGCCTACGAGCAGTACTTC. Amino acid sequence: CASSNKGLAYEQYF.

This clone was seen more than once but under ten times. V is TRBV4-1 and J is TRBJ1-4, with TRBD1 as a possible D gene (5 bases). Trimming removed 2 bases from V and 6 bases from J, with 10 bases in between. CDR1 MGHRA and CDR2 YSYEKL come from the germline V gene. CDR3 length equals 14 residues. The CDR3 sequence is CASSQLVGDEKLFF. The CDR3 region has the DNA TGCGCCAGCAGCCAATTAGTGGGGGATGAAAAACTGTTTTTT.

A single count supports this clone. The rearrangement links TRBV7-2 to TRBJ2-5, with D maybe TRBD2 (6 bases). From germline, CDR1 is SGHTA and CDR2 FQGNSA. Trimming cost V 4 bases and J 3 bases, with 15 bases left between them. This CDR3 region has 15 residues. The CDR3 DNA sequence: TGTGCCAGCAGCTCACAACTAGCACCCGAAGAGACCCAGTACTTC. Encoded protein: CASSSQLAPEETQYF.

The chain combines TRBV5-7 with TRBJ1-4; 11 nucleotides agree with TRBD1. TRBV5-7 is treated as an ORF (open reading frame) with a function not yet certain. The ends lost 4 bases at V and 3 bases at J; junction bases unmatched: 8. The CDR3 runs 17 residues. CDR3: CASSPGTGGAPNEKLFF. The CDR3 region has the DNA TGTGCCAGCAGCCCCGGGACAGGGGGGGCGCCTAATGAAAAACTGTTTTTT.

This CDR3 is CASRPTQLNGELFF. CDR3 nucleotides: TGCGCCAGCCGCCCTACACAATTAAACGGGGAGCTGTTTTTT. This chain links TRBV4-3 with TRBJ2-2; unclear D gene. Germline V gene sequence: CDR1 LGHNA, CDR2 YSLEER. The CDR3 has 14 amino acids. Trimming pared 8 bases from V and 7 bases from J, leaving 17 bases between.

The chain couples TRBV16 to TRBJ1-2; D call uncertain. CDR1 and CDR2 (germline): KGHSY, FQNENV. The ends were cut back, 0 bases at V and 0 bases at J, with 14 bases in the middle. This CDR3 comprises 17 residues. DNA for the CDR3: TGTGCCAGCAGCCAATCCTGGAACCCAGAATCTAACTATGGCTACACCTTC. This gives the protein CASSQSWNPESNYGYTF.

This chain links TRBV13 with TRBJ1-4; 11 bases match TRBD1. The V and J ends lost 4 bases and 8 bases, in that order; junction bases with no gene match: 6. CDR1 and CDR2 from the germline V gene are PRHDT and FYEKMQ (reference sequence). This CDR3 is built from 15 residues. The CDR3 DNA reads TGTGCCAGCAGCTCAGGGACAGGGGGGGGAGAAAAACTGTTTTTT. The encoded protein is CASSSGTGGGEKLFF.

The chain employs TRBV15 and TRBJ2-1; 10 bases align to TRBD2. Germline assignment: CDR1 LNHNV and CDR2 YYDKDF (reference sequence). V was pared by 0 bases and J by 7 bases, with 6 bases of the junction left unmatched. This CDR3 has 16 residues. The CDR3 DNA reads TGTGCCACCAGCAGAGATCCTAGCGGGGGAAAGAATGAGCAGTTCTTC. Amino acid sequence: CATSRDPSGGKNEQFF.

CDR3 amino acids: CASRKPDRDTGNTIYF. In DNA form, the CDR3 reads TGTGCCAGCAGAAAGCCCGACAGGGATACTGGAAACACCATATATTTT. The rearrangement links TRBV7-9 to TRBJ1-3, with 7 bases lining up with TRBD1. Germline loops: CDR1 SEHNR, CDR2 FQNEAQ (reference sequence). The CDR3 runs to 16 residues. Unmatched junction bases numbered 10, after V lost 6 bases and J lost 2 bases. Based on the CDR3 plus reference TRBV7-9 and TRBJ1-3, the full variable domain is DTGVSQNPRHKITKRGQNVTFRCDPISEHNRLYWYRQTLGQGPEFLTYFQNEAQLEKSRLLSDRFSAERPKGSFSTLEIQRTEQGDSAMYLCASRKPDRDTGNTIYFGEGSWLTVV.

This chain uses TRBV7-9 with TRBJ2-1; 8 bases are a match to TRBD2. The CDR3 has 15 residues. From germline, CDR1 is SEHNR and CDR2 FQNEAQ (reference sequence). The trim removed 7 bases at V and 4 bases at J, leaving 9 bases unmatched. CDR3 loop: CASTLASGRYNEQFF. The CDR3 nucleotides are TGTGCCAGCACCCTTGCCAGCGGGAGATACAATGAGCAGTTCTTC.

The rearrangement links TRBV4-2 to TRBJ2-7; TRBD1 matches 7 bases. Looked up from germline, CDR1 is LGHNA and CDR2 is YNFKEQ. V gave up 1 base and J gave up 1 base; unmatched junction bases: 4. The CDR3 has 15 amino acids. The chain's CDR3 is CASSQAEGQSYEQYF. The DNA of the CDR3 is TGTGCCAGCAGCCAAGCAGAGGGACAGTCCTACGAGCAGTACTTC.

V is TRBV18 and J is TRBJ2-6; no clear D. Germline V lookup: CDR1 KGHSH, CDR2 LQKENI. Deletions cut 3 bases from V and 1 base from J, with 19 bases between. The CDR3 totals 19 residues. CDR3 amino acids: CASSPVKGLIGSGANVLTF. CDR3 in DNA: TGTGCCAGCTCACCGGTCAAGGGATTAATTGGGTCTGGGGCCAACGTCCTGACTTTC.

The V and J genes are TRBV5-1 and TRBJ2-7; TRBD2 matches 9 bases. The V and J ends lost 7 bases and 2 bases, in that order; junction bases with no gene match: 7. The length of the CDR3 is 14 residues. The germline V gene has CDR1 SGHRS and CDR2 YFSETQ. CDR3 sequence (DNA): TGCGCCAGCGGGCGGGGGGGCGATCCCTACGAGCAGTACTTC. It translates to CASGRGGDPYEQYF.

This chain uses TRBV7-9 with TRBJ2-2; no firm D call. V was cut by 1 base and J by 6 bases, with 6 bases left in between. Per the germline V gene, CDR1 is SEHNR and CDR2 is FQNEAQ (reference sequence). The CDR3 spans 13 residues. The CDR3 reads CASSLESPGELFF. The DNA for the CDR3 is TGTGCCAGCAGCTTAGAAAGTCCCGGGGAGCTGTTTTTT.